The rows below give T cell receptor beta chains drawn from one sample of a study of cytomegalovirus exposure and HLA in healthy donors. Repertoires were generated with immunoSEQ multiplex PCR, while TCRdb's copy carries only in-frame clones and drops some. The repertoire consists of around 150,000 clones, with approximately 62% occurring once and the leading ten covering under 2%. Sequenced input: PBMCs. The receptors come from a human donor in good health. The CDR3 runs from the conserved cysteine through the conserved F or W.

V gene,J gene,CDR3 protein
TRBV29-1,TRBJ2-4,CSVESGLAKNIQYF
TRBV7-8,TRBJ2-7,CASSPQAGGTYEQYF
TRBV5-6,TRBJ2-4,CASTYSTLAKNIQYF
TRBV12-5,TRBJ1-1,CASGSDAQNRHPNTEAFF
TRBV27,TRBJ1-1,CASTGQGMPEAFF
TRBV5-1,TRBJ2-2,CASSLRQGDTGELFF
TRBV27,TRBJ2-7,CASSFVGTGRYEQYF
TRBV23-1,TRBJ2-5,CASSQTGDNKETQYF
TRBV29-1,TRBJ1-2,CSVEARGRGSSYGYTF
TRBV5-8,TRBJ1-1,CASSLSRNTEAFF
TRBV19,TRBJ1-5,CASSPTGVQPQHF
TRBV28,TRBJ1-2,CASSLQGVGNYGYTF
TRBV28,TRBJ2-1,CASSERNNEQFF
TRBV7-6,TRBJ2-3,CASSAGTSGYTDTQYF
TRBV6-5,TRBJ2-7,CASSQNPRVSNEQYF
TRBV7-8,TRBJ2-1,CASSLVESRGGQFF
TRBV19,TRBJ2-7,CASSIGQGTAIYEQYF
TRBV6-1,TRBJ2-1,CASTGTSGSYNGQFF
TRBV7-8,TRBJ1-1,CASSVPGQARNTEAFF
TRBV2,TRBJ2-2,CASSSVGGTGELFF
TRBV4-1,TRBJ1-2,CASSQVEGQGYYGYTF
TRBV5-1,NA,CASSPGGTGMRYEQYF
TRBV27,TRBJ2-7,CASRTHQGWSYEQYF
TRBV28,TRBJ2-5,CASSGRTGSLGQETQYF
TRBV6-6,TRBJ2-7,CASSGPLRTSGYEQYF
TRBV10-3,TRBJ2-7,CAISTPGTVSYEQYF
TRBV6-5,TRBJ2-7,CASSYLQGAREQYF
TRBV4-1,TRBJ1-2,CASSQPRAGQGIIGYTF
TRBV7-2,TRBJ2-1,CASSPTSGITEQFF
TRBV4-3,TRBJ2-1,CASSPSGQGHEQFF
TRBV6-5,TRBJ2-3,CASSTLAGGEDTQYF
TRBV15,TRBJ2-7,CATSGTWGSGRGEQYF
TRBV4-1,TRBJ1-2,CASSPDPRGGYGYTF
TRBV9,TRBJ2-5,CASSVTSGSQETQYF
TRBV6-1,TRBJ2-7,CASSRRQGLAEQYF
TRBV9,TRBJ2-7,CASSGGGGTSYEQYF
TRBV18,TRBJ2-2,CASSPTGYTGELFF
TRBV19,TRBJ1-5,CASLEGIAQGEPQHF
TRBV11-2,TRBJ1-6,CASRFIQGRNSPLHF
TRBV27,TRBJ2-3,CASRSGSETDTQYF
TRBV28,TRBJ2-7,CASSFSGGPYEQYF
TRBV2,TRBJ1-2,CASSDTRQGYGYTF
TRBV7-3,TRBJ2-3,CASSRGTQFTDTQYF
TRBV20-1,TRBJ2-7,CSPGDTYEQYF
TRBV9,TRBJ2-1,CASSVEWSSGPNEQFF
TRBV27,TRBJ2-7,CASSLMGQGAYYEQYF
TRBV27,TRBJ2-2,CASSFQGTTTGELFF
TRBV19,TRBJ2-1,CASADGSSYNEQFF
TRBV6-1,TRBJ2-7,CASNPDSDAYEQYF
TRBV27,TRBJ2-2,CASSHWREGPGELFF
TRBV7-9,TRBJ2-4,CASSSDRQGGNIQYF
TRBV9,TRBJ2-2,CASSVELSGRNTGELFF
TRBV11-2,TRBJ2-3,CASSFQGYSTDTQYF
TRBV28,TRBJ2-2,CASSSPGHRGGTGELFF
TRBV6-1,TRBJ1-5,CASREGQGGNQPQHF